These 23 T cell receptor beta chains were sequenced from one sample in a study of blood T cells in healthy people across ages (dated by TCRdb to the mid-2010s). The method was 5' RACE. Sequencing was carried out with an Illumina HiSeq 2500. A second PCR of 7 to 11 cycles was performed with a sample-barcoded 5' primer and a J-beta primer mix. TCRdb trimmed the raw reads at Q25, called clones with MiXCR and kept productive beta chains. When rows share a CDR3 protein, they turn into one entry using the most common DNA and genes. The sample table records about 1.8 million distinct CDR3 sequences; around half of these occur just once. Together, the top ten hold roughly 2.1% of the sample. The sample taken for sequencing was blood. The receptor set was obtained from a woman aged 40-49 years in good health.

A remark on this clonotype: The germline gene is not matched at one end of the junction; a read error may be the cause. This chain uses TRBV24-1 with TRBJ2-1; D may match TRBD1 or TRBD2 (5 bases each). This CDR3 has 19 amino acids. CDR1 and CDR2 from the germline V gene are KGHDR and SFDVKD. The CDR3: CATGDLGTGPGSSYNEQFF. The CDR3 DNA sequence: TGTGCCACCGGTGATTTGGGGACCGGGCCGGGGAGCTCCTACAATGAGCAGTTCTTC.

The rearrangement uses TRBV19 and TRBJ1-1; D perhaps matches TRBD1 (6 bases). This CDR3 region has 15 residues. Germline CDR1 and CDR2: LNHDA and SQIVND (reference sequence). The V gene lost 5 bases and the J gene lost 0 bases, with 13 bases spanning the gap. CDR3 DNA sequence: TGTGCCAGTAGTCCCTGGGACAACATGAACACTGAAGCTTTCTTT. Translated, it gives CASSPWDNMNTEAFF.

This clonotype was seen once. At one boundary the junction diverges from the germline segment, which might be a read error. The chain employs TRBV10-3 and TRBJ2-3, with TRBD1 identical over 7 bases. Germline-derived CDR1 and CDR2 are ENHRY and SYGVKD. This CDR3 region has 15 residues. The CDR3 is CAVSEGAGAGDTQYF. The CDR3 DNA sequence: TGTGCCGTCAGTGAGGGGGCCGGAGCAGGAGATACGCAGTATTTT.

This chain connects TRBV29-1 to TRBJ1-1; perhaps TRBD1 as D (5 bases). V was shortened by 4 bases and J by 0 bases, with 9 bases between the two germline ends. Germline CDR1 is SQVTM and CDR2 is ANQGSEA. The CDR3 runs 13 residues. The CDR3: CSVVAGMNTEAFF. The CDR3 DNA reads TGCAGCGTTGTGGCAGGGATGAACACTGAAGCTTTCTTT.

The chain has TRBV7-9 and TRBJ2-3; the match to TRBD2 covers 10 bases. The CDR3 is 17 amino acids. Per germline, CDR1 SEHNR and CDR2 FQNEAQ (reference sequence). J gave up 4 bases and V 3 bases, and 10 bases lay outside the gene matches. The chain's CDR3 is CASSFRLAGVVADTQYF. The CDR3 nucleotides are TGTGCCAGCAGCTTTCGGCTAGCGGGGGTTGTTGCAGATACGCAGTATTTT.

This rearrangement joins TRBV5-5 to TRBJ2-3, with 9 bases that match TRBD1. The CDR3 runs 15 residues. V gave up 4 bases and J gave up 2 bases; unmatched junction bases: 5. The V gene's germline CDR1 is SGHKS and CDR2 YYEKEE (reference sequence). CDR3 DNA: TGTGCCAGCAGCCACCGGGACAGGGACACAGATACGCAGTATTTT. Amino acid sequence: CASSHRDRDTDTQYF.

This clonotype was found once. A read error may explain this, as a much larger clone is one base away. The genes are TRBV5-6 and TRBJ1-6, with 7 nucleotides matching TRBD1. CDR1 and CDR2 from the germline V gene are SGHDT and YYEEEE. CDR3 length: 14 residues. V lost 4 bases, J lost 6 bases, and 4 bases stayed unmatched. The CDR3 reads CASSRDSSNSPLHF. In DNA, the CDR3 is TGTGCCAGCAGCCGGGACAGTTCTAATTCACCCCTCCACTTT.

The J gene is TRBJ2-5, the V gene TRBV6-2 or TRBV6-3; 9 bases align to TRBD2. V lost 4 bases to trimming and J lost 2 bases; unmatched junction nucleotides: 8. The germline V gene has CDR1 MNHEY and CDR2 SVGEGT. CDR3 size: 16 residues. CDR3 region: CASSSPGTSRQETQYF. Here the CDR3 DNA reads TGTGCCAGCAGTTCGCCTGGGACTAGCAGGCAAGAGACCCAGTACTTC.

This clonotype has more than one count but fewer than ten. This chain joins TRBV6-2 or TRBV6-3 and TRBJ2-1; 8 positions match TRBD2. The CDR3 is 14 amino acids. V shed 8 bases, J shed 8 bases, and the junction held 11 bases outside the gene matches. Germline lookup yields CDR1 MNHEY and CDR2 SVGEGT. This CDR3 reads CASAARGGRYEQFF. The CDR3 DNA reads as TGTGCCAGCGCTGCCCGGGGGGGCCGGTATGAGCAGTTCTTC.

The chain uses TRBV6-2 or TRBV6-3 and TRBJ2-2; D is possibly TRBD2 (5 bases). There are 13 residues in the CDR3. Germline assignment: CDR1 MNHEY and CDR2 SVGEGT. V lost 6 bases, J lost 8 bases, and 13 bases lay in between. CDR3 sequence (DNA): TGTGCCAGCAGACTAGGGCCCACTGGGGAGCTGTTTTTT. Amino acids: CASRLGPTGELFF.

The rearrangement links TRBV11-3 to TRBJ2-4; 8 bases are shared with TRBD1. V lost 5 bases and J lost 5; bases outside the gene matches: 2. The germline V gene encodes CDR1 SGHNT and CDR2 YENEEA. The length of the CDR3 is 13 residues. CDR3 coding DNA: TGTGCCAGCAGCAAGGGACAGGAAAACATTCAGTACTTC. Residues: CASSKGQENIQYF.

The chain joins TRBV9 to TRBJ1-2, with TRBD1 matching over 10 bases. V was clipped by 3 bases and J by 6 bases; unmatched bases: 8. Germline V gives CDR1 SGDLS, CDR2 YYNGEE. The CDR3 extends over 15 amino acids. CDR3 nucleotides: TGTGCCAGCAGCGGTCCCGGGACAGGGGTTGATGGCTACACCTTC. This gives the protein CASSGPGTGVDGYTF.

A few counts support this clonotype. V and J are TRBV13 and TRBJ2-1; 9 nucleotides match TRBD2. From germline, CDR1 is PRHDT and CDR2 FYEKMQ (reference sequence). The CDR3 covers 15 residues. The J segment lost 4 bases and the V segment lost 5 bases, leaving 6 bases of the junction unmatched. CDR3 region: CASSPRGGLYNEQFF. The DNA for the CDR3 is TGTGCCAGCAGCCCGCGGGGGGGACTATACAATGAGCAGTTCTTC.

This clonotype was picked up many times. The chain joins TRBV7-9 to TRBJ2-7; possible D gene TRBD1, 5 bases. CDR1 SEHNR and CDR2 FQNEAQ come from the germline V gene (reference sequence). The V and J ends lost 4 bases and 2 bases respectively, with 12 bases between them. The CDR3 spans 14 residues. CDR3 in DNA: TGTGCCAGCAGCTCATCCGACAGCCCCTACGAGCAGTACTTC. Its protein is CASSSSDSPYEQYF.

The sample holds many counts of this clonotype. The rearrangement links TRBV29-1 to TRBJ1-2; no reliable D call. Germline V gene lookup returns CDR1 SQVTM and CDR2 ANQGSEA. The CDR3 is 11 amino acids. The germline V and J ends were trimmed by 4 bases and 0 bases, with 3 bases remaining between them. CDR3 protein: CSVGTNYGYTF. Written as DNA, the CDR3 is TGCAGCGTTGGTACTAACTATGGCTACACCTTC. Full variable domain (rest looked up from reference TRBV29-1 and TRBJ1-2): SAVISQKPSRDICQRGTSLTIQCQVDSQVTMMFWYRQQPGQSLTLIATANQGSEATYESGFVIDKFPISRPNLTFSTLTVSNMSPEDSSIYLCSVGTNYGYTFGSGTRLTVV.

The chain has TRBV2 and TRBJ1-2, with D tentatively TRBD1 (5 bases). Trimming took 5 bases from V and 5 from J, leaving 18 bases between them. The CDR3 totals 15 residues. Germline CDR1 and CDR2: SNHLY and FYNNEI. The CDR3 nucleotides are TGTGCCAGCAGTCCAAGCCGGGACGGAAGATATGGCTACACCTTC. This sequence encodes CASSPSRDGRYGYTF.

The chain is built from TRBV12-3 or TRBV12-4 and TRBJ2-4; D gene ambiguous. The CDR3 extends over 14 amino acids. V was trimmed by 6 bases and J by 1 base, leaving 10 bases between them. CDR3 DNA sequence: TGTGCCAGCAGCCCTTCCTCGGCCAAAAACATTCAGTACTTC. Protein: CASSPSSAKNIQYF.

The chain carries TRBV6-2 or TRBV6-3 and TRBJ2-2; D tentatively reads TRBD1 or TRBD2 (6 bases each). The CDR3 consists of 14 residues. The germline CDR1 and CDR2 sequences are MNHEY and SVGEGT. Between the trimmed V and J ends, which lost 7 bases and 4 bases, there was a span of 13 bases. The CDR3 spells CASIRGLSTGELFF. The CDR3 DNA sequence: TGTGCCAGCATCAGGGGACTTTCCACCGGGGAGCTGTTTTTT.

V is TRBV5-1 and J is TRBJ2-5, with TRBD1 matching over 7 bases. TRBJ2-7 matches the DNA end more closely, so the J call is doubtful. The CDR3 spans 14 residues. Germline V gives CDR1 SGHRS, CDR2 YFSETQ. The chain's CDR3 is CASSDRDSHYEQYF. The DNA of the CDR3 is TGCGCCAGCAGCGACCGGGACAGCCACTACGAGCAGTACTTC.

In DNA form, the CDR3 reads TGCGCCAGCAGCTATTATCGGACAGGAACGAACTATGGCTACACCTTC. Amino acid sequence: CASSYYRTGTNYGYTF. The V and J genes are TRBV5-1 and TRBJ1-2, with TRBD1 matching over 7 bases. Trimming cost V 3 bases and J 2 bases; bases outside gene matches: 10. Germline-derived CDR1 and CDR2 are SGHRS and YFSETQ. CDR3 length: 16 amino acids.

The rearrangement uses TRBV24-1 and TRBJ1-2; 8 bases map to TRBD1. The CDR3 extends over 14 amino acids. Germline assignment: CDR1 KGHDR and CDR2 SFDVKD. The trim removed 3 bases at V and 4 bases at J, leaving 3 bases unmatched. CDR3 region: CATSDPGQGYGYTF. In DNA form, the CDR3 reads TGTGCCACCAGTGATCCTGGACAGGGCTATGGCTACACCTTC.

The chain recombines TRBV7-9 with TRBJ1-1, with 7 bases lining up with TRBD1. The CDR3 contains 14 residues. Looked up from germline, CDR1 is SEHNR and CDR2 is FQNEAQ (reference sequence). Unmatched junction bases numbered 4, after V lost 1 base and J lost 5 bases. The CDR3, as DNA: TGTGCCAGCAGCTTAGAGGGGGCGCTTACTGAAGCTTTCTTT. Protein sequence: CASSLEGALTEAFF.

The chain joins TRBV20-1 to TRBJ2-7; tentative D call: TRBD1 (6 bases). V lost 5 bases to trimming and J lost 5 bases, with 19 bases between them. Germline values: CDR1 DFQATT, CDR2 SNEGSKA (reference sequence). The CDR3 contains 14 residues. The chain's CDR3 is CSADRTEGADEQYF. In DNA, the CDR3 is TGCAGTGCTGACCGGACAGAGGGAGCAGACGAGCAGTACTTC.